These 15 T cell receptor beta chains were all obtained from the same sample, sequenced in a study of blood T cells in healthy people across ages. A second PCR of 7 to 11 cycles used a sample-barcoded 5' primer and a J-beta primer mix. MiXCR, applied by TCRdb to the 5' RACE reads, yields one record per CDR3 protein. The sample yields under 2 million distinct CDR3 sequences, roughly a third seen once. The source material was blood. The receptors come from a woman in her twenties or thirties in good health.

A few counts support this clonotype. The genes are TRBV4-1 and TRBJ2-5; TRBD1 agrees at 8 bases. J lost 6 bases, V lost 1 base, and 10 bases had no gene match. Germline V gene lookup returns CDR1 MGHRA and CDR2 YSYEKL. The CDR3 runs to 16 residues. The CDR3 reads CASSQGPQGARKTQYF. CDR3 in DNA: TGCGCCAGCAGCCAAGGTCCCCAGGGGGCGCGGAAGACCCAGTACTTC.

In this sample, this clonotype turned up a few times. V and J are TRBV11-2 and TRBJ2-7, with a weak D call TRBD2 (6 bases). Trimming left V 4 bases short and J 4 bases short, with 11 bases between. The CDR3 spans 13 residues. Per germline, CDR1 SGHAT and CDR2 FQNNGV. As DNA, the CDR3 is TGTGCCAGCAGCTCGGGACTGGAATACGAGCAGTACTTC. As protein: CASSSGLEYEQYF. Full variable domain (outside the CDR3, taken from reference TRBV11-2 and TRBJ2-7): EAGVAQSPRYKIIEKRQSVAFWCNPISGHATLYWYQQILGQGPKLLIQFQNNGVVDDSQLPKDRFSAERLKGVDSTLKIQPAKLEDSAVYLCASSSGLEYEQYFGPGTRLTVT.

The chain carries TRBV5-1 and TRBJ2-1; D not resolved. Germline loops: CDR1 SGHRS, CDR2 YFSETQ. Trimming took 3 bases from V and 10 from J, leaving 14 bases between them. This CDR3 comprises 13 residues. CDR3 amino acids: CASSSRTDGEQFF. The CDR3 nucleotides read TGCGCCAGCAGCTCAAGGACCGATGGAGAGCAGTTCTTC.

The rearrangement uses TRBV10-3 and TRBJ2-3, with a possible D match to TRBD1 (5 bases). The CDR3 is made up of 15 amino acids. Trimming shortened V by 4 bases and J by 0 bases, and 11 bases separated the two germline ends. CDR1 is ENHRY, CDR2 SYGVKD, per germline. CDR3 protein: CAISAGQSSTDTQYF. As DNA, the CDR3 is TGTGCCATCAGTGCCGGACAATCTAGCACAGATACGCAGTATTTT.

A word on this clonotype: This clone may be a read error of a much larger clone one base away. V usage is TRBV20-1 and J usage is TRBJ2-3; D is unclear. The CDR3 spans 15 residues. CDR1 DFQATT and CDR2 SNEGSKA come from the germline V gene (reference sequence). As DNA, the CDR3 is TGCAGTGCTAGACCCGGACGGCCGCGCACAGATGCGCAGTATTTT. Protein product: CSARPGRPRTDAQYF.

The chain carries TRBV5-1 and TRBJ2-7; either TRBD1 or TRBD2 may fit D (6 bases each). Germline-derived CDR1 and CDR2 are SGHRS and YFSETQ. This CDR3 comprises 15 residues. V was shortened by 4 bases and J by 6 bases, with 20 bases between the two germline ends. DNA for the CDR3: TGCGCCAGCAGCGAATACGGGGGCCCCCCTTCCGAGCAGTACTTC. Protein: CASSEYGGPPSEQYF.

J is TRBJ2-5 and V is TRBV4-1; 7 positions agree with TRBD2. This CDR3 is 15 amino acids long. Germline-derived CDR1 and CDR2 are MGHRA and YSYEKL. Germline trimming cut 0 bases from V and 4 bases from J; bases unmatched to any gene: 5. The CDR3 nucleotides read TGCGCCAGCAGCCAAGACTACTCGGGGGGAGAGACCCAGTACTTC. This translates into CASSQDYSGGETQYF.

A single count supports this clonotype. V and J are TRBV27 and TRBJ2-7; no reliable D call. The CDR3 is made up of 14 amino acids. Between the trimmed V and J ends, which lost 1 base and 3 bases, there was a span of 10 bases. Germline CDR1 reads MNHEY; CDR2 reads SMNVEV (reference sequence). CDR3 residues: CASSLLGRFYEQYF. The CDR3 nucleotides are TGTGCCAGCAGTTTATTGGGCAGGTTCTACGAGCAGTACTTC.

V gene TRBV5-1 combines with J gene TRBJ1-4; D is ambiguous. The CDR3 contains 15 residues. In germline, CDR1 is SGHRS, CDR2 YFSETQ. V was cut by 7 bases and J by 0 bases, with 13 bases left in between. The CDR3 DNA sequence: TGCGCCAGCTCCCCCCTTCCTGCAACTAATGAAAAACTGTTTTTT. Residues: CASSPLPATNEKLFF. Looking up the rest from reference TRBV5-1 and TRBJ1-4 gives the full variable domain: KAGVTQTPRYLIKTRGQQVTLSCSPISGHRSVSWYQQTPGQGLQFLFEYFSETQRNKGNFPGRFSGRQFSNSRSEMNVSTLELGDSALYLCASSPLPATNEKLFFGSGTQLSVL.

This clonotype was counted a few times. The V and J genes are TRBV20-1 and TRBJ2-5; D may be TRBD2 (5 bases). This CDR3 has 14 amino acids. The V and J ends lost 2 bases and 2 bases respectively, with 12 bases between them. Germline CDR1 DFQATT, CDR2 SNEGSKA (reference sequence). The CDR3 nucleotides read TGCAGTGCTAGACCCGGACGGGGACAAGAGACCCAGTACTTC. Protein sequence: CSARPGRGQETQYF.

A note on this clonotype: Given a much more abundant clone one base away, this may be a read error. J is TRBJ2-6 and V is TRBV5-1; D not resolved. The length of the CDR3 is 16 residues. Germline-derived CDR1 and CDR2 are SGHRS and YFSETQ. V lost 6 bases and J lost 2, with 15 bases in between. CDR3 bases: TGCGCCAGCACCCTTGACGAGCGCCCTGGGGCCAACGTCCTGACTTTC. Translated, it gives CASTLDERPGANVLTF.

This clonotype has just a few counts. V gene TRBV6-5 combines with J gene TRBJ1-2; D perhaps matches TRBD1 (6 bases). From germline, CDR1 is MNHEY and CDR2 SVGAGI. Trimming took 2 bases from V and 2 from J, leaving 9 bases between them. The CDR3 is 14 residues long. The CDR3 DNA follows: TGTGCCAGCAGTTACGGGACATCAAACTATGGCTACACCTTC. Encoded protein: CASSYGTSNYGYTF.

In regard to this clonotype: This could be a read error, since a much larger clone is one nucleotide away. This chain joins TRBV6-6 and TRBJ2-5; D is unresolved. The ends were cut back, 5 bases at V and 5 bases at J, with 12 bases in the middle. This CDR3 has 13 residues. Germline CDR1 MNHNY, CDR2 SVGAGI (reference sequence). The CDR3 DNA reads TGTGCCAGCAGTCACCTAATACGGGAGACCCAGTACTTC. Encoded protein: CASSHLIRETQYF.

This clonotype was seen a handful of times. This chain connects TRBV6-5 to TRBJ1-5; D call uncertain. This CDR3 contains 14 residues. Looked up from germline, CDR1 is MNHEY and CDR2 is SVGAGI. V gave up 0 bases and J gave up 5 bases, with 8 bases separating them. CDR3 sequence reads: CASSYSFEDQPQHF. The CDR3 DNA reads as TGTGCCAGCAGTTACTCGTTTGAGGATCAGCCCCAGCATTTT.

This clonotype has at least ten counts. The chain combines TRBV4-2 with TRBJ2-7; no clear D. There are 13 residues in the CDR3. V lost 0 bases and J lost 2, with 5 bases in between. Germline V CDR1 and CDR2: LGHNA, YNFKEQ. The CDR3 DNA follows: TGTGCCAGCAGCCAAGAACTGGCCTACGAGCAGTACTTC. Amino acids: CASSQELAYEQYF.